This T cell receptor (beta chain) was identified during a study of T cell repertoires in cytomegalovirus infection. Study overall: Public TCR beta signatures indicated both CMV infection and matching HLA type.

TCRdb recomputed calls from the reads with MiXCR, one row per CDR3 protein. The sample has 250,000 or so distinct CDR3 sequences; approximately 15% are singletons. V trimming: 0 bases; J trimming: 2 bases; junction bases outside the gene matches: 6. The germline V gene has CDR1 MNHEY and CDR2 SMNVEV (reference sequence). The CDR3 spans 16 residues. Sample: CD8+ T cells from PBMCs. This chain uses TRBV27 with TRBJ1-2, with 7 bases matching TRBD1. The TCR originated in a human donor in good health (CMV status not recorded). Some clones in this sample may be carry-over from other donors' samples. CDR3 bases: TGTGCCAGCAGTTTATCGGGACAGTCGCCCAACTATGGCTACACCTTC. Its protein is CASSLSGQSPNYGYTF.